This T cell receptor beta chain derives from a study of cytomegalovirus exposure and HLA in healthy donors. General observations from the study: An analysis that came later showed most CMV-associated TCR beta chains appearing HLA-restricted.

The CDR3 is 15 residues long. V shed 1 base and J shed 7 bases, with 11 bases lying between them. Germline V CDR1 and CDR2: SGHVS, FQNEAQ. It was healthy bone marrow donors who served as donors. PCR amplification relied on 60 Vbeta primers (plus 13 Jbeta primers). Some clones are missing from TCRdb's copy, which holds only in-frame ones; the method was immunoSEQ multiplex PCR. The sample yields approximately 140,000 clones, 60% to 80% seen once. This clone was seen a single time. Its antigen remains unidentified. The receptor was derived from a middle-aged man in good health and CMV-seronegative. Material for sequencing was PBMCs. The chain couples TRBV7-8 to TRBJ1-6; a weak D match, TRBD1 (5 bases). This chain's CDR3 is CASSLGQGRNSPLHF. The CDR3 coding sequence is TGTGCCAGCAGCTTAGGGCAGGGCCGGAATTCACCCCTCCACTTT.